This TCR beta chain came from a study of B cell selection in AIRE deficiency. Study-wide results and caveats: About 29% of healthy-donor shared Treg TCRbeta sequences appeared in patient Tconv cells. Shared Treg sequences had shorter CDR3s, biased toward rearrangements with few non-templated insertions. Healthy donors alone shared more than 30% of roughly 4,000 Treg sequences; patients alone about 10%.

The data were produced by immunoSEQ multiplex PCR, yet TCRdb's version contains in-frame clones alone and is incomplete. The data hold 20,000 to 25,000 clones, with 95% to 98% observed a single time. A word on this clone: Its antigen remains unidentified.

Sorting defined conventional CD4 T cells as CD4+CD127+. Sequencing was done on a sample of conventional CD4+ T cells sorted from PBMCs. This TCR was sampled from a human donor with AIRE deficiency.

Here the CDR3 reads CASSQETPLLGETQYF. DNA for the CDR3: TGCGCCAGCAGCCAAGAGACCCCACTTCTGGGGGAGACCCAGTACTTC. The chain links TRBV4-1 to TRBJ2-5; D call uncertain. This CDR3 comprises 16 residues. Trimming removed 0 bases from V and 5 bases from J, with 16 bases in between. Looked up from germline, CDR1 is MGHRA and CDR2 is YSYEKL.